This is a list of T cell receptor beta chains from one sample in a study of T cells after yellow fever vaccination. MiXCR, run by TCRdb on the 5' RACE reads, gives a single entry per CDR3 protein. This table holds under 250,000 distinct CDR3 sequences, about 7.1% found once. The specimen was CD4+ T cells sorted from PBMCs, collected 15 days after the yellow fever booster vaccination. The origin of the receptors is a man aged 30 to 39 who received the YFV17D yellow fever vaccine. The CDR3 runs from the conserved cysteine through the conserved F or W. The D gene is left open where the match is weak. The size of a clone is reported for some rows only, either as once, few or many, or as a class for expanded clones.

clone_size j_call d_call v_call cdr3_aa cdr3_nt
NA TRBJ2-3 NA TRBV24-1 CATSEGRGADTQYF TGTGCCACCAGTGAGGGACGGGGAGCAGATACGCAGTATTTT
many TRBJ2-7 NA TRBV5-6 CASSPPRGELLSYEQYF TGTGCCAGCAGCCCCCCCAGGGGTGAGCTCCTCTCCTACGAGCAGTACTTC
NA TRBJ2-5 TRBD2 TRBV7-2 CASSRLAGAVGETQYF TGTGCCAGCAGCCGACTAGCGGGAGCGGTAGGGGAGACCCAGTACTTC
NA TRBJ2-1 TRBD1 TRBV18 CASSGQGAAGSYNEQFF TGTGCCAGCTCAGGACAGGGGGCGGCCGGCTCCTACAATGAGCAGTTCTTC
NA TRBJ2-5 NA TRBV29-1 CSVARRRLVVETQYF TGCAGCGTTGCCCGACGTAGACTAGTTGTGGAGACCCAGTACTTC
NA TRBJ2-7 TRBD1 TRBV18 CASSPQGAGEQYF TGTGCCAGCTCACCCCAGGGGGCGGGGGAGCAGTACTTC
NA TRBJ2-2 TRBD1 TRBV12-3/TRBV12-4 CASRRDSQTGELFF TGTGCCAGCAGAAGGGACAGTCAGACCGGGGAGCTGTTTTTT
NA TRBJ2-7 NA TRBV6-2/TRBV6-3 CASRGSERGEQYF TGTGCCAGCAGAGGTTCCGAGAGGGGCGAGCAGTACTTC
NA TRBJ2-2 TRBD2 TRBV29-1 CSGGLAGGTGELFF TGCAGCGGGGGACTAGCGGGAGGAACCGGGGAGCTGTTTTTT
few TRBJ1-3 TRBD1 TRBV7-2 CASSSDRVAGNTIYF TGTGCCAGCAGCTCGGACAGGGTGGCCGGAAACACCATATATTTT
few TRBJ2-1 NA TRBV6-5 CASSYSRNYNEQFF TGTGCCAGCAGTTACTCGCGGAATTACAATGAGCAGTTCTTC
many TRBJ1-2 TRBD1 TRBV20-1 CSARVADREGGYTF TGCAGTGCTAGAGTTGCGGACAGGGAGGGTGGCTACACCTTC
few TRBJ1-5 NA TRBV21-1 CASSKDASYSNQPQHF TGTGCCAGCAGCAAAGATGCCAGTTATAGCAATCAGCCCCAGCATTTT
NA TRBJ2-1 NA TRBV3-1 CASSQVVFYEGSYNEQFF TGTGCCAGCAGCCAAGTAGTATTCTACGAGGGTTCCTACAATGAGCAGTTCTTC
many TRBJ2-7 TRBD1 TRBV20-1 CSARDPRRGPNEQYF TGCAGTGCTAGAGATCCCCGCAGGGGGCCCAACGAGCAGTACTTC
few TRBJ2-1 NA TRBV5-1 CASSLTRTNNEQFF TGCGCCAGCAGCCTCACCCGGACCAACAATGAGCAGTTCTTC
many TRBJ2-1 TRBD1 TRBV27 CASSDRDRAYNEQFF TGTGCCAGCAGTGACCGGGACAGAGCCTACAATGAGCAGTTCTTC
NA TRBJ1-6 NA TRBV29-1 CSVGDSTDSPLHF TGCAGCGTTGGGGACTCGACGGATTCACCCCTCCACTTT
NA TRBJ2-3 NA TRBV6-2/TRBV6-3 CASTDPDGTGDTQYF TGTGCCAGCACCGACCCGGACGGGACCGGCGATACGCAGTATTTT
NA TRBJ2-5 NA TRBV2 CASLLDALETQYF TGTGCCAGTCTGCTAGACGCTTTAGAGACCCAGTACTTC
many TRBJ1-1 NA TRBV20-1 CSARGPPGHGNTEAFF TGCAGTGCTAGAGGACCTCCGGGACACGGGAACACTGAAGCTTTCTTT
NA TRBJ1-2 NA TRBV3-1 CASSQDAGSGGYTF TGTGCCAGCAGCCAAGATGCGGGCTCGGGCGGCTACACCTTC
few TRBJ2-1 NA TRBV20-1 CSAPLTGVNEQFF TGCAGTGCTCCTTTAACTGGGGTTAATGAGCAGTTCTTC
NA TRBJ1-2 TRBD1 TRBV15 CATSTDRGGYGYTF TGTGCCACCAGCACGGACAGGGGTGGCTATGGCTACACCTTC
NA TRBJ1-1 TRBD1 TRBV7-2 CASSYLGEGRGRSAFF TGTGCCAGCAGCTACCTAGGGGAGGGGAGGGGGCGTTCGGCTTTCTTT
many TRBJ2-1 NA TRBV7-9 CASSYQGNEQFF TGTGCCAGCAGCTACCAAGGAAATGAGCAGTTCTTC
few TRBJ1-6 TRBD1 TRBV28 CASSLDGTGSSYNSPLHF TGTGCCAGCAGTCTCGATGGGACAGGGAGCTCCTATAATTCACCCCTCCACTTT
NA TRBJ2-4 NA TRBV10-3 CAISEVAKNIQYF TGTGCCATCAGTGAGGTGGCCAAAAACATTCAGTACTTC
many TRBJ2-3 NA TRBV7-2 CASSLDLDTQYF TGTGCCAGCAGCCTAGACTTAGATACGCAGTATTTT
many TRBJ1-5 TRBD1 TRBV12-3/TRBV12-4 CASSPRDRGTQPQHF TGTGCCAGCAGTCCCCGGGACAGGGGCACTCAGCCCCAGCATTTT
NA TRBJ2-7 TRBD2 TRBV18 CASSLTSAAGESYEQYF TGTGCCAGCTCGCTCACTAGCGCAGCGGGAGAGAGTTACGAGCAGTACTTC
NA TRBJ2-4 NA TRBV11-2 CASSLDIKNIQYF TGTGCCAGCAGCCTCGACATAAAAAACATTCAGTACTTC
many TRBJ1-1 TRBD1 TRBV12-3/TRBV12-4 CASSLAQGANTEAFF TGTGCCAGCAGTTTAGCGCAGGGGGCGAACACTGAAGCTTTCTTT
few TRBJ2-1 TRBD2 TRBV5-1 CASSQLAGNNEQFF TGCGCCAGCAGCCAGCTAGCGGGAAACAATGAGCAGTTCTTC
many TRBJ2-6 NA TRBV5-1 CASSLTASGANVLTF TGCGCCAGCAGCTTGACAGCCTCTGGGGCCAACGTCCTGACTTTC
few TRBJ2-7 NA TRBV7-2 CASSLGSPGTPFEQYF TGTGCCAGCAGCTTAGGGAGCCCCGGGACACCTTTCGAGCAGTACTTC
few TRBJ2-7 NA TRBV18 CASSPTGILGEQYF TGTGCCAGCTCACCAACCGGAATCCTAGGCGAGCAGTACTTC
many TRBJ1-1 TRBD1 TRBV12-3/TRBV12-4 CASSFGQGITEAFF TGTGCCAGCAGTTTCGGACAGGGTATCACTGAAGCTTTCTTT
many TRBJ2-1 TRBD2 TRBV20-1 CSASRAGGLNEQFF TGCAGTGCTAGCCGGGCGGGAGGGCTCAATGAGCAGTTCTTC
few TRBJ2-1 TRBD2 TRBV24-1 CATSDAPGLAGARYNEQFF TGTGCCACCAGTGATGCCCCGGGACTAGCGGGAGCTAGGTACAATGAGCAGTTCTTC
few TRBJ2-1 NA TRBV24-1 CATSDFTEQFF TGTGCCACCAGTGATTTTACTGAGCAGTTCTTC